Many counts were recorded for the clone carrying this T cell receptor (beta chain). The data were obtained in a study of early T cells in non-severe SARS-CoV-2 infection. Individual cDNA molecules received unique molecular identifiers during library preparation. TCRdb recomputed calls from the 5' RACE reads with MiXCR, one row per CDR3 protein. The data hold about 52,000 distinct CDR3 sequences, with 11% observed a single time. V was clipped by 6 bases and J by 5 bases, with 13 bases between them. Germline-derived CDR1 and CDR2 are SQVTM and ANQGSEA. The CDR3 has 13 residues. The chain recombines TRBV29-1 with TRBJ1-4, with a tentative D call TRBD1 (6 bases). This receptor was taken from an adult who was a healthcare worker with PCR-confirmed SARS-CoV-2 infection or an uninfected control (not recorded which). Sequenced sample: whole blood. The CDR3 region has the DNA TGCAGCGTGATACAGGGCGCAAATGAAAAACTGTTTTTT. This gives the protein CSVIQGANEKLFF.